Described below is a single T cell receptor beta chain sequence and its context. The source of the sample is a study of control samples from healthy donors and cancer patients. Trimming pared 1 base from V and 5 bases from J, leaving 6 bases between. The germline V gene has CDR1 LGHNA and CDR2 YSLEER. The CDR3 length is 14 residues. Assay: immunoSEQ multiplex PCR; the TCRdb copy retains only in-frame clones and omits some. This sample has under 200,000 clones; 91% occur once, and the top ten carry approximately 1.5%. The sequenced material came from blood. The chain joins TRBV4-3 to TRBJ1-6; D gene uncertain. This receptor was taken from a woman in her twenties or thirties in good health. The CDR3 region has the DNA TGCGCCAGCAGCCAAGTCCACGATAATTCACCCCTCCACTTT. Protein sequence: CASSQVHDNSPLHF.